The sequence of this T cell receptor (beta chain) was determined in a study of shared clonotypes between healthy human individuals. Study in general: Used for every donor were three CD4 naive, three CD4 memory, two CD8 naive and one CD8 memory plate.

A note on this clone: What it binds is not known.

This CDR3 spans 15 amino acids. CDR1 is MNHEY and CDR2 is SMNVEV in the germline V gene (reference sequence). V lost 6 bases and J 1 base, leaving 15 bases between the germline ends. Study-wide results and limits: The study found about 5% of naive CD4 clonotypes shared across a few donors. The study's rarefaction showed incomplete sorted-subset sequencing despite large depth.

It was around 190 ng DNA, approximately 28,000 T cell genomes, that sorted-subset replicate PCRs used. TCRdb keeps only in-frame clones here, not all; method: immunoSEQ multiplex PCR. The repertoire holds around 2.5 million clones, with under 95% as singletons. The source material was naive CD4+ T cells from PBMCs. Regarding subset: CD45RA+ positively selected. The receptor was derived from a man between 18 and 29 years old in good health. Some clones in this sample may be carry-over from other donors' samples. The genes are TRBV27 and TRBJ1-1, with a weak D call TRBD1 (6 bases). As DNA, the CDR3 is TGTGCCAGCAGGACGAACAGGGATAAGAACACTGAAGCTTTCTTT. It is translated as CASRTNRDKNTEAFF.